One and the same sample provided the 5 T cell receptor beta chains below, sequenced in a study of blood T cells in healthy people across ages. Together with a sample-barcoded 5' primer, a J-beta primer mix was included in a second PCR lasting roughly 6 to 12 cycles. TCRdb re-analysed the 5' RACE reads in MiXCR, keeping a single row per CDR3 protein. Counted here are 450,000 to 600,000 distinct CDR3 sequences, roughly a quarter occurring once; the ten biggest clones make up under 4.5%. The data also belong to a second study, concerning T cells of mothers and their children.

The specimen was blood. These receptors all come from a boy under 10 years old in good health.

V and J are TRBV2 and TRBJ1-1, with D tentatively TRBD1 (6 bases). Germline-derived CDR1 and CDR2 are SNHLY and FYNNEI. Trimming removed 7 bases at V and 0 bases at J, with 9 bases between. The CDR3 extends over 13 amino acids. CDR3 coding DNA: TGTGCCAGCACTAGGGGGATGAACACTGAAGCTTTCTTT. This sequence encodes CASTRGMNTEAFF.

This clonotype was seen more than once but under ten times. The chain combines TRBV7-9 with TRBJ1-1; possible D gene TRBD1, 6 bases. In germline, CDR1 is SEHNR, CDR2 FQNEAQ (reference sequence). V was pared by 5 bases and J by 2 bases, with 12 bases between. The CDR3 covers 14 residues. CDR3 nucleotides: TGTGCCAGCAGCCCCCAGGGGAGTAACACTGAAGCTTTCTTT. This encodes CASSPQGSNTEAFF. Filled out from reference TRBV7-9 and TRBJ1-1, the complete variable domain reads DTGVSQNPRHKITKRGQNVTFRCDPISEHNRLYWYRQTLGQGPEFLTYFQNEAQLEKSRLLSDRFSAERPKGSFSTLEIQRTEQGDSAMYLCASSPQGSNTEAFFGQGTRLTVV.

The chain links TRBV7-2 to TRBJ2-5, with D unclear. The end of the DNA is better explained by TRBJ2-1, so the J call may be wrong. The CDR3 extends over 16 amino acids. CDR1 is SGHTA and CDR2 is FQGNSA in the germline V gene. DNA for the CDR3: TGTGCCAGCAGCTTAAGAACTGCCCGTCCAAACAATGAGCAGTTCTTC. This sequence encodes CASSLRTARPNNEQFF.

This clonotype was observed a few times. This chain uses TRBV4-2 with TRBJ2-5, with no clear D. Germline V CDR1 and CDR2: LGHNA, YNFKEQ. The CDR3 is 15 amino acids. The germline V and J ends were trimmed by 3 bases and 0 bases, with 11 bases remaining between them. The chain's CDR3 is CASSQSLLYQETQYF. As DNA, the CDR3 is TGTGCCAGCAGCCAGTCACTACTGTACCAAGAGACCCAGTACTTC.

The CDR3 DNA reads as TGTGCCACCAGTTCTCGGGGCGCCGGGGAGCTGTTTTTT. Amino acid sequence: CATSSRGAGELFF. This chain joins TRBV24-1 and TRBJ2-2; D possibly uses TRBD1 or TRBD2 (5 bases each). The length of the CDR3 is 13 residues. The ends were cut back, 6 bases at V and 6 bases at J, with 10 bases in the middle. Germline assignment: CDR1 KGHDR and CDR2 SFDVKD.